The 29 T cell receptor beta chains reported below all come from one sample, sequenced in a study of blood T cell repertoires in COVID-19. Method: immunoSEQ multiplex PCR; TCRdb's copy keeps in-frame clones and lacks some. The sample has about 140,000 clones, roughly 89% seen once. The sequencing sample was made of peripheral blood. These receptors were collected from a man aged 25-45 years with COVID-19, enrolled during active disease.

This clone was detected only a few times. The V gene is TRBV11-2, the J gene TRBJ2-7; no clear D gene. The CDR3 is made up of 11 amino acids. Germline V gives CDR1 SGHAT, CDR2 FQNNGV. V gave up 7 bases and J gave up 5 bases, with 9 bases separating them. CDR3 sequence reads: CASTRGNEQYF. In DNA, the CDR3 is TGTGCCAGCACCCGAGGAAACGAGCAGTACTTC.

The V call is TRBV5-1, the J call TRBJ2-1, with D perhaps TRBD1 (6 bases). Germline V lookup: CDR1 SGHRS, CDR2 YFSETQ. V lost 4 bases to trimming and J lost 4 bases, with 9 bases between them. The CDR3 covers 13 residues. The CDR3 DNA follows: TGCGCCAGCAGCGAACAGGGATACAATGAGCAGTTCTTC. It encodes CASSEQGYNEQFF.

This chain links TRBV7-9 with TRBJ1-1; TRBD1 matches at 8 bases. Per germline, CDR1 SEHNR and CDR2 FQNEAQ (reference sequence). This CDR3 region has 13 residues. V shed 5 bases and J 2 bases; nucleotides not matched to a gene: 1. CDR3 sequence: CASSGQGNTEAFF. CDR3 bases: TGTGCCAGCAGCGGACAGGGTAACACTGAAGCTTTCTTT.

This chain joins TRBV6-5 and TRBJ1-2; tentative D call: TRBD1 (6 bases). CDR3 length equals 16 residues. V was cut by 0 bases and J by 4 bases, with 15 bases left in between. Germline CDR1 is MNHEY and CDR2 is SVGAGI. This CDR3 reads CASSYSTGSVPYGYTF. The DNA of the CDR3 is TGTGCCAGCAGTTACTCCACAGGGTCTGTCCCCTATGGCTACACCTTC.

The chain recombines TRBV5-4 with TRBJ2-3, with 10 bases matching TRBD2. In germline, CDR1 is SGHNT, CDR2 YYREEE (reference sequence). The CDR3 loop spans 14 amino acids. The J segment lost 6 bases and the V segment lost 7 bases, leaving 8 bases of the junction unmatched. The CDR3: CASGEGLATDTQYF. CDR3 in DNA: TGTGCCAGCGGGGAGGGACTAGCGACCGATACGCAGTATTTT.

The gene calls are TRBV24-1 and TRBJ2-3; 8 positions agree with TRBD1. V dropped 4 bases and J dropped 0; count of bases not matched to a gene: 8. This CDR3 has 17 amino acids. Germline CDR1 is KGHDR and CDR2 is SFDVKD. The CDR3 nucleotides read TGTGCCACCAGTGACCTATCCCGGACAGGGAGCACAGATACGCAGTATTTT. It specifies CATSDLSRTGSTDTQYF.

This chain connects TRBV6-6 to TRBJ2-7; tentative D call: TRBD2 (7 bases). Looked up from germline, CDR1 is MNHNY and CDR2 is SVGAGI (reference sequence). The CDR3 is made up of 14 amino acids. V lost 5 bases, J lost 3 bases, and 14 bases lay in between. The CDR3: CASSGEGGIYEQYF. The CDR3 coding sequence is TGTGCCAGCAGTGGGGAGGGGGGGATCTACGAGCAGTACTTC.

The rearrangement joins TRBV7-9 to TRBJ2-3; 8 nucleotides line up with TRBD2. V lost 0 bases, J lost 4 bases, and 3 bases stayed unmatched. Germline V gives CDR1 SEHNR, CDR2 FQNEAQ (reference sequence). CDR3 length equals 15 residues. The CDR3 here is CASSLAASGPDTQYF. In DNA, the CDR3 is TGTGCCAGCAGCTTAGCGGCTAGCGGGCCAGATACGCAGTATTTT.

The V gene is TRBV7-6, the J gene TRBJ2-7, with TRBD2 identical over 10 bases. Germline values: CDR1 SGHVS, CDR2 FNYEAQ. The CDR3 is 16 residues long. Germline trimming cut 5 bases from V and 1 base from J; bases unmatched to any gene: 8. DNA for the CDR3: TGTGCCAGCAGCCCCTGGACTAGCGGAGGATCCTACGAGCAGTACTTC. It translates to CASSPWTSGGSYEQYF.

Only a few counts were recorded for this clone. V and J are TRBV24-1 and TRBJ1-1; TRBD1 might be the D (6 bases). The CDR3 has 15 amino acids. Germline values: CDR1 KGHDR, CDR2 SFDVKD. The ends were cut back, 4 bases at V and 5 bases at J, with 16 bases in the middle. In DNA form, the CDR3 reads TGTGCCACCAGTGACTACAGAGGGGGTGTAACTGAAGCTTTCTTT. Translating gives CATSDYRGGVTEAFF.

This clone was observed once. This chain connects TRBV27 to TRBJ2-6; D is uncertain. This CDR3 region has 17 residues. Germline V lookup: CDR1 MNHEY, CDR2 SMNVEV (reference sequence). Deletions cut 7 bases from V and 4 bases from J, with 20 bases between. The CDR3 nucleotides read TGTGCCAGCACCCCCCGGCCATCCCCGAGGGGGGCCAACGTCCTGACTTTC. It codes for CASTPRPSPRGANVLTF.

CDR3 loop: CASSQQLAGKVGELFF. The CDR3 DNA sequence: TGTGCCAGCAGCCAACAACTAGCGGGAAAGGTCGGGGAGCTGTTTTTT. The chain recombines TRBV7-6 with TRBJ2-2, with 10 bases fitting TRBD2. CDR3 length: 16 residues. The junction had 10 bases not matched to a gene; V was cut back by 5 bases and J by 7 bases. The germline CDR1 and CDR2 sequences are SGHVS and FNYEAQ.

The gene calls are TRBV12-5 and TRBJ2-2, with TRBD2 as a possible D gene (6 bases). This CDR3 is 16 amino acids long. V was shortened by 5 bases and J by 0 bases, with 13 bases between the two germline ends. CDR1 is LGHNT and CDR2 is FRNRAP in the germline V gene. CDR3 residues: CASGRSAGSNTGELFF. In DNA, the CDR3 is TGTGCTAGTGGTAGGAGCGCGGGGTCGAACACCGGGGAGCTGTTTTTT.

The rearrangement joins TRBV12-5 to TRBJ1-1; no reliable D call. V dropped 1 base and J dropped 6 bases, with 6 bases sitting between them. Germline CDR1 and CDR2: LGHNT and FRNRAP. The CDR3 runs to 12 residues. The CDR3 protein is CASGLGGAEAFF. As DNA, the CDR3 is TGTGCTAGTGGTTTGGGCGGTGCTGAAGCTTTCTTT.

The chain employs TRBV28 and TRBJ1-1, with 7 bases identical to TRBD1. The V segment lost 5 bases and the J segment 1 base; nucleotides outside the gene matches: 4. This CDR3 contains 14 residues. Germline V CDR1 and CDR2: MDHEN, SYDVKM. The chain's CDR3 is CASSKGGSNTEAFF. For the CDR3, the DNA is TGTGCCAGCAGTAAAGGGGGCTCGAACACTGAAGCTTTCTTT. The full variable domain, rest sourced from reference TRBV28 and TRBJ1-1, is DVKVTQSSRYLVKRTGEKVFLECVQDMDHENMFWYRQDPGLGLRLIYFSYDVKMKEKGDIPEGYSVSREKKERFSLILESASTNQTSMYLCASSKGGSNTEAFFGQGTRLTVV.

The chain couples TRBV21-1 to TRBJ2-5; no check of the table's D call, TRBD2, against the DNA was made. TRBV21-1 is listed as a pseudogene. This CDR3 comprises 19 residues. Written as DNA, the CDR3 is TGTGCCAGCAGCAAAGAGGCGAGGCTAGCGGGAGGAGGCCAAGAGACCCAGTACTTC. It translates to CASSKEARLAGGGQETQYF.

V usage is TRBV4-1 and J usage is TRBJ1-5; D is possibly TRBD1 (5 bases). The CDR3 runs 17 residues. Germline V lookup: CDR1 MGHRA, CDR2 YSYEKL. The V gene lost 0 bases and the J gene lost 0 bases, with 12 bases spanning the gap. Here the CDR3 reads CASSQEWGGYSNQPQHF. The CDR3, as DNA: TGCGCCAGCAGCCAAGAGTGGGGGGGGTATAGCAATCAGCCCCAGCATTTT.

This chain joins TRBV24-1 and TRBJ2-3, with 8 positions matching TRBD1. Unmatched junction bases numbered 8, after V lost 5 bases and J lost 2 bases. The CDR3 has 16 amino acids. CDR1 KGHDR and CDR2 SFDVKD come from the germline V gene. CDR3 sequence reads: CATSAAGTGYTDTQYF. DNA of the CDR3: TGTGCCACCAGTGCCGCCGGGACAGGCTACACAGATACGCAGTATTTT.

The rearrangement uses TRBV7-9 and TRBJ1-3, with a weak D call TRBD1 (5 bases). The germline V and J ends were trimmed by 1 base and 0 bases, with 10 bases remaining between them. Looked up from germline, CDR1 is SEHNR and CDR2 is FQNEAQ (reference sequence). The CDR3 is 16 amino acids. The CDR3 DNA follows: TGTGCCAGCAGCTTAGTAGCGGGGGTCTCTGGAAACACCATATATTTT. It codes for CASSLVAGVSGNTIYF. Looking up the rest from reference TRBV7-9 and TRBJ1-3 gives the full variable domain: DTGVSQNPRHKITKRGQNVTFRCDPISEHNRLYWYRQTLGQGPEFLTYFQNEAQLEKSRLLSDRFSAERPKGSFSTLEIQRTEQGDSAMYLCASSLVAGVSGNTIYFGEGSWLTVV.

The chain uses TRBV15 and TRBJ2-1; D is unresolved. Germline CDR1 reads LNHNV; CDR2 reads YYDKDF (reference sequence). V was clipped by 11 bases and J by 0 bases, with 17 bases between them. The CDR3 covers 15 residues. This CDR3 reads CAASKDKDSYNEQFF. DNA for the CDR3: TGTGCCGCCTCTAAAGATAAAGACTCCTACAATGAGCAGTTCTTC.

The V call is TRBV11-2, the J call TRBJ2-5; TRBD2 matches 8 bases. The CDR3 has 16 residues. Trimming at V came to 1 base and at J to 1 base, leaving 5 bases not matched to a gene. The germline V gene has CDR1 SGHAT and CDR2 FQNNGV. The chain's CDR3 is CASSLAGGRPQETQYF. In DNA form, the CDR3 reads TGTGCCAGCAGCTTAGCGGGAGGGCGGCCCCAAGAGACCCAGTACTTC. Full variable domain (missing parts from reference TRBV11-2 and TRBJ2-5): EAGVAQSPRYKIIEKRQSVAFWCNPISGHATLYWYQQILGQGPKLLIQFQNNGVVDDSQLPKDRFSAERLKGVDSTLKIQPAKLEDSAVYLCASSLAGGRPQETQYFGPGTRLLVL.

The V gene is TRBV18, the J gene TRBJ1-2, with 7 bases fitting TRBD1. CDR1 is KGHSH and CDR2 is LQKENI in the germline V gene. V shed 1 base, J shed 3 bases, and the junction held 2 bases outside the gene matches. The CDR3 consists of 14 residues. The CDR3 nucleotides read TGTGCCAGCTCACCACAAGGACAGGACTATGGCTACACCTTC. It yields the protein CASSPQGQDYGYTF.

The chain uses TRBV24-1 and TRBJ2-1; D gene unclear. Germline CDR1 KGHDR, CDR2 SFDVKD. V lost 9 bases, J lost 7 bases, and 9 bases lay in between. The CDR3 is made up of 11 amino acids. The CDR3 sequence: CATSKSNEQFF. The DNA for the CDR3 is TGTGCCACCTCGAAGAGTAATGAGCAGTTCTTC.

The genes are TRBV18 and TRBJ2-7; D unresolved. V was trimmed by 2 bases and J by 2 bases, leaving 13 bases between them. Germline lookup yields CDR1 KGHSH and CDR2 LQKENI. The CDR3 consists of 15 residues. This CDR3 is CASSPIPTRTYEQYF. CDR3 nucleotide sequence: TGTGCCAGCTCACCAATCCCAACGAGGACCTACGAGCAGTACTTC.

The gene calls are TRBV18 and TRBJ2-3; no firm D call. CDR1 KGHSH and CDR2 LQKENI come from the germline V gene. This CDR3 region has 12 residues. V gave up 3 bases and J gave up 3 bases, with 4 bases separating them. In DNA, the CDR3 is TGTGCCAGCTCACCGCGAACAGATACGCAGTATTTT. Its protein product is CASSPRTDTQYF.

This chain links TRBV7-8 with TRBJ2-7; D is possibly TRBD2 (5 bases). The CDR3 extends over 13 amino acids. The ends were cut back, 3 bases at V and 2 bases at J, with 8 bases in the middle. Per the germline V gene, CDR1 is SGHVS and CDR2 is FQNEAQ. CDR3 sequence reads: CASSLIGAYEQYF. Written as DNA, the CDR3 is TGTGCCAGCAGCTTGATCGGGGCCTACGAGCAGTACTTC.

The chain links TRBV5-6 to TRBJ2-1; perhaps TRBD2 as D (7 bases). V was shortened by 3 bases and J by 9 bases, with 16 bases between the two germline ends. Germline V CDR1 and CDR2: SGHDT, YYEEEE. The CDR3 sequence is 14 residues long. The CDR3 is CASSSQRGAGEQFF. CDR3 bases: TGTGCCAGCAGCTCCCAACGGGGGGCAGGTGAGCAGTTCTTC.

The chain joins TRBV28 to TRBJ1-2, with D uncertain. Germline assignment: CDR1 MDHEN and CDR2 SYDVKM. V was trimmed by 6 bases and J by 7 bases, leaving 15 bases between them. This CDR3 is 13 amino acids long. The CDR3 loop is CASSQTNMAGYTF. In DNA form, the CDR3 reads TGTGCCAGCAGCCAAACGAACATGGCTGGCTACACCTTC.

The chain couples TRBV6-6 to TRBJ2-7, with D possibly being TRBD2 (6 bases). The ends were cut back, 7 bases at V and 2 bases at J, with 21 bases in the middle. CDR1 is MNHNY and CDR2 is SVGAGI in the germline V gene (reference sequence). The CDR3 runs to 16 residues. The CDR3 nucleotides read TGTGCCAGCACCCCCGACTTTCTAGCGCTTACCTACGAGCAGTACTTC. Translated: CASTPDFLALTYEQYF.